Below, 24 T cell receptor beta chains from the same sample are listed, as sequenced in a study of T cells in Graves' hyperthyroidism and ophthalmopathy (dated by TCRdb to about 2019). Libraries were constructed by multiplex PCR. The reads were generated on an Illumina HiSeq 2000. Amplification of TCR beta CDR3 regions was carried out from RNA transcripts. The TCR CDR3 was subjected to a first round of RT-PCR using the HTBI primer set and the Qiagen OneStep RT-PCR kit. The public reads were run again by TCRdb, first through fastp at Q25 and then through MiXCR, and only productive beta chains were kept. Every distinct CDR3 protein forms one entry, paired with its most common genes and DNA. Counted in this sample were approximately 430,000 distinct CDR3 sequences; about 14% of them appeared once. Clones ranked in the top ten supply approximately 13% of the sample. Sequences were obtained from blood. These receptors originate from a man younger than 35 with Graves' ophthalmopathy.

The sample holds many counts of this clonotype. The chain couples TRBV2 to TRBJ2-1; 12 bases fit TRBD2. V was pared by 7 bases and J by 7 bases, with 5 bases of the junction left unmatched. CDR3 size: 14 residues. The germline V gene encodes CDR1 SNHLY and CDR2 FYNNEI. CDR3 amino acids: CASMSGLAGNEQFF. The DNA for the CDR3 is TGTGCCAGCATGTCGGGACTAGCGGGTAATGAGCAGTTCTTC.

This clonotype occurred a few times. The chain uses TRBV4-2 and TRBJ2-7; D is uncertain. The germline V gene encodes CDR1 LGHNA and CDR2 YNFKEQ. Trimming took 4 bases from V and 5 from J, leaving 15 bases between them. The CDR3 loop spans 14 amino acids. The CDR3 nucleotides read TGTGCCAGCAGCCCAAAGTTGGTGGGTAACGAGCAGTACTTC. As protein: CASSPKLVGNEQYF.

The V gene is TRBV19, the J gene TRBJ2-7; a weak D match, TRBD2 (6 bases). This CDR3 is 14 amino acids long. Germline V gene sequence: CDR1 LNHDA, CDR2 SQIVND (reference sequence). V lost 4 bases, J lost 6 bases, and 16 bases lay in between. The DNA for the CDR3 is TGTGCCAGTAGTAACCCCGGGACTCCACGCGAGCAGTACTTC. The encoded protein is CASSNPGTPREQYF.

This clonotype appeared a few times. This rearrangement joins TRBV6-1 to TRBJ1-1, with D unclear. The CDR3 totals 14 residues. The V end was cut by 6 bases, the J end by 0 bases, with 11 bases between. Germline CDR1 reads MNHNS; CDR2 reads SASEGT. The CDR3 nucleotides are TGTGCCAGCAGCGTTCCATGGTTGAACACTGAAGCTTTCTTT. Residues: CASSVPWLNTEAFF.

The chain couples TRBV7-2 to TRBJ2-4; TRBD1 might be the D (5 bases). Trimming took 2 bases from V and 2 from J, leaving 10 bases between them. This CDR3 has 15 residues. Germline assignment: CDR1 SGHTA and CDR2 FQGNSA. This CDR3 reads CASSLNQGSKNIQYF. CDR3 coding DNA: TGTGCCAGCAGCTTAAATCAGGGATCCAAAAACATTCAGTACTTC.

This clonotype has ten or more counts. V is TRBV10-2 and J is TRBJ2-1; TRBD2 aligns across 8 bases. The germline CDR1 and CDR2 sequences are WSHSY and SAAADI. Trimming removed 7 bases from V and 4 bases from J; junction bases left unmatched: 9. CDR3 length equals 15 residues. This chain's CDR3 is CASMDRLAPYNEQFF. In nucleotides, the CDR3 is TGCGCCAGCATGGATCGACTAGCGCCTTACAATGAGCAGTTCTTC.

At least ten counts were recorded for this clonotype. The chain recombines TRBV7-2 with TRBJ1-2, with D perhaps TRBD1 (5 bases). Germline loops: CDR1 SGHTA, CDR2 FQGNSA. V was cut by 1 base and J by 1 base, with 7 bases left in between. The CDR3 consists of 14 residues. CDR3 nucleotide sequence: TGTGCCAGCAGCTTAGTAGACAGTAACTATGGCTACACCTTC. This gives the protein CASSLVDSNYGYTF. Variable domain in full (rest from reference TRBV7-2 and TRBJ1-2): GAGVSQSPSNKVTEKGKDVELRCDPISGHTALYWYRQSLGQGLEFLIYFQGNSAPDKSGLPSDRFSAERTGGSVSTLTIQRTQQEDSAVYLCASSLVDSNYGYTFGSGTRLTVV.

This clonotype was observed many times. The chain has TRBV11-2 and TRBJ2-5; D possibly corresponds to TRBD1 (5 bases). V shed 1 base and J shed 1 base, with 10 bases lying between them. CDR3 size: 15 residues. The germline gives CDR1 SGHAT, CDR2 FQNNGV. The CDR3 DNA sequence: TGTGCCAGCAGCTTAGGTGACAGAAGCCAAGAGACCCAGTACTTC. It specifies CASSLGDRSQETQYF.

About this clonotype itself: At one end the junction does not follow the germline gene, possibly because of a read error. V is TRBV6-1 and J is TRBJ2-3; D is unclear. CDR3 length equals 11 residues. Per germline, CDR1 MNHNS and CDR2 SASEGT. As DNA, the CDR3 is TGTGCCAGCAGGCCCACAGATACGCGGTATTTT. It codes for CASRPTDTRYF.

There are many counts of this clonotype. The chain carries TRBV2 and TRBJ2-1, with 9 bases matching TRBD1. V lost 6 bases, J lost 8 bases, and 11 bases stayed unmatched. CDR1 is SNHLY and CDR2 is FYNNEI in the germline V gene. The CDR3 runs 15 residues. The DNA for the CDR3 is TGTGCCAGCAGACCTCCGGGACAGGGAGGAGATGAGCAGTTCTTC. Translated, it gives CASRPPGQGGDEQFF.

This chain links TRBV25-1 with TRBJ2-1; TRBD2 matches at 12 bases. The DNA matches TRBJ2-7 better at its end, which makes the J call doubtful. The CDR3 extends over 16 amino acids. CDR1 is MGHDK and CDR2 is SYGVNS in the germline V gene. In DNA form, the CDR3 reads TGTGCCAGCAGTGAAAGACTAGCGGGAGTCGACAATGAGCAGTACTTC. Translating gives CASSERLAGVDNEQYF.

This clonotype was seen at least ten times. CDR3 amino acids: CASSLTDGLSYEQYF. CDR3 in DNA: TGTGCCAGCAGCTTAACCGACGGGCTCTCCTACGAGCAGTACTTC. This chain connects TRBV7-8 to TRBJ2-7; no definite D call. The CDR3 runs to 15 residues. Between the trimmed V and J ends, which lost 2 bases and 0 bases, there was a span of 11 bases. Per germline, CDR1 SGHVS and CDR2 FQNEAQ.

This clonotype was detected only a few times. The rearrangement links TRBV18 to TRBJ2-6; D not certain. The germline V and J ends were trimmed by 2 bases and 0 bases, with 8 bases remaining between them. CDR3 length: 16 amino acids. Germline-derived CDR1 and CDR2 are KGHSH and LQKENI. CDR3 DNA sequence: TGTGCCAGCTCACCATGGACGGGCTCTGGGGCCAACGTCCTGACTTTC. Protein product: CASSPWTGSGANVLTF.

This clonotype has a count of ten or more. The rearrangement joins TRBV7-2 to TRBJ1-1; D is perhaps TRBD1 (6 bases). Trimming cost V 2 bases and J 5 bases, with 21 bases left between them. The CDR3 sequence is 17 residues long. The germline gives CDR1 SGHTA, CDR2 FQGNSA. The CDR3 spells CASSLTIGGAVETEAFF. As DNA, the CDR3 is TGTGCCAGCAGCTTAACTATCGGGGGCGCTGTAGAAACTGAAGCTTTCTTT. The entire variable domain, with the rest obtained from reference TRBV7-2 and TRBJ1-1, is as follows: GAGVSQSPSNKVTEKGKDVELRCDPISGHTALYWYRQSLGQGLEFLIYFQGNSAPDKSGLPSDRFSAERTGGSVSTLTIQRTQQEDSAVYLCASSLTIGGAVETEAFFGQGTRLTVV.

In this sample, this clonotype turned up a few times. CDR3 bases: TGTGCCAGCAGTTTTTCGGACAGGGAACTCTATGGCTACACCTTC. Its translation is CASSFSDRELYGYTF. The chain recombines TRBV27 with TRBJ1-2; 8 nucleotides align to TRBD1. Germline loops: CDR1 MNHEY, CDR2 SMNVEV (reference sequence). Unmatched junction bases numbered 7, after V lost 3 bases and J lost 4 bases. This CDR3 has 15 amino acids.

In its sample, this clonotype was seen many times. The CDR3 here is CSATQGAGGYTF. The CDR3, as DNA: TGCAGTGCTACTCAGGGGGCGGGGGGCTACACCTTC. The V and J genes are TRBV20-1 and TRBJ1-2; 8 positions match TRBD1. V lost 4 bases, J lost 8 bases, and 6 bases stayed unmatched. The CDR3 contains 12 residues. Looked up from germline, CDR1 is DFQATT and CDR2 is SNEGSKA (reference sequence).

This clonotype was recorded at least ten times. The chain has TRBV24-1 and TRBJ1-5; D is possibly TRBD1 (5 bases). Trimming left V 7 bases short and J 3 bases short, with 12 bases between. CDR3 length equals 14 residues. Germline lookup yields CDR1 KGHDR and CDR2 SFDVKD. The CDR3 DNA is TGTGCCACCAGGGGGTGGGGCACCAATCAGCCCCAGCATTTT. This translates into CATRGWGTNQPQHF.

This clonotype was counted at least ten times. The chain uses TRBV4-1 and TRBJ1-5, with D tentatively TRBD1 (6 bases). In germline, CDR1 is MGHRA, CDR2 YSYEKL. CDR3 length: 13 residues. With 6 bases removed from V and 3 bases from J, the gap between germline ends came to 9 bases. CDR3 nucleotides: TGCGCCAGCAGTCAGGGGTTCAATCAGCCCCAGCATTTT. Translation gives CASSQGFNQPQHF.

The J gene is TRBJ1-4, the V gene TRBV5-6; weak D call: TRBD1 (6 bases). Between the trimmed V and J ends, which lost 3 bases and 4 bases, there was a span of 19 bases. CDR3 length equals 17 residues. Per germline, CDR1 SGHDT and CDR2 YYEEEE. The CDR3 region has the DNA TGTGCCAGCAGCTCGATTCTAAGGGGGACACTTAATGAAAAACTGTTTTTT. Its translation is CASSSILRGTLNEKLFF.

This clonotype appeared many times. One base away lies a much larger clone, so this may be a sequencing read error. DNA for the CDR3: TGTGCCAGCAGCTTAGCGGGGGGCACCACAGATACGCAGTATTTT. Protein sequence: CASSLAGGTTDTQYF. This chain joins TRBV7-6 and TRBJ2-3; D possibly uses TRBD1 or TRBD2 (6 bases each). V was trimmed by 0 bases and J by 2 bases, leaving 9 bases between them. The CDR3 contains 15 residues. Germline V gives CDR1 SGHVS, CDR2 FNYEAQ.

Many counts were recorded for this clonotype. The chain joins TRBV20-1 to TRBJ2-3, with 13 positions matching TRBD2. This CDR3 has 15 amino acids. The V and J ends lost 1 base and 6 bases, in that order; junction bases with no gene match: 4. Germline CDR1 is DFQATT and CDR2 is SNEGSKA (reference sequence). DNA of the CDR3: TGCAGTGCTAGAGTGACTAGCGGGGGGTTGGATACGCAGTATTTT. The encoded protein is CSARVTSGGLDTQYF.

In this sample, this clonotype turned up many times. This chain links TRBV5-6 with TRBJ2-4, with 9 bases that match TRBD2. Germline CDR1 and CDR2: SGHDT and YYEEEE. V lost 5 bases, J lost 4 bases, and 7 bases stayed unmatched. The CDR3 sequence is 15 residues long. The CDR3 loop reads CASRASGGSKNIQYF. In nucleotides, the CDR3 is TGTGCCAGCAGGGCAAGCGGGGGGTCGAAAAACATTCAGTACTTC.

There are many counts of this clonotype. Germline and junction disagree at one end, which may indicate a read error. V is TRBV9 and J is TRBJ2-3; D unresolved. Germline CDR1 SGDLS, CDR2 YYNGEE. CDR3 length: 11 amino acids. The CDR3 sequence: CASSVGDTQYF. The CDR3 nucleotides read TGTGCCAGCAGTGTAGGAGATACGCAGTATTTT.

This clonotype was observed a few times. V and J are TRBV27 and TRBJ2-1; D is unresolved. Between the trimmed V and J ends, which lost 9 bases and 0 bases, there was a span of 12 bases. The V gene's germline CDR1 is MNHEY and CDR2 SMNVEV (reference sequence). The CDR3 consists of 14 residues. CDR3 in amino acids: CASRPRSSYNEQFF. The CDR3 nucleotides read TGTGCCAGTAGACCCAGATCCTCCTACAATGAGCAGTTCTTC.